This entry concerns a single T cell receptor beta chain. Its antigen is still unknown. Base qualities are not provided; no much larger clone lies one nucleotide away. Relative to germline, V is 0 bases shorter and J is 8 bases shorter, with 15 bases between their ends. CDR1 LGHDT and CDR2 YNNKEL were looked up in the germline V gene (reference sequence). Measured from the cysteine to the phenylalanine, the CDR3 is 15 residues long. This entry keeps only the CDR3 DNA: 45 bases, framed from base 1. Whole blood was collected in K2EDTA tubes by collaborating institutions according to the institutions' own protocols. For TCRbeta analysis, collaborators shipped samples in one of three forms: frozen whole blood, isolated PBMCs, or DNA extracted from either of those sample types. The sample comes from a study of blood T cell repertoires in COVID-19 (dated by TCRdb to the early 2020s). Study-level background: Samples from collaborators originated in the United States, Italy and Spain and spanned both the acute and convalescent phases of COVID-19. Deeply sampled blood TCRbeta repertoires from subjects exposed to, actively infected with, or recovered from COVID-19 were included in the dataset. Sample metadata almost always included a de-identified subject ID, COVID-19 status, age in years and sex. Samples came from the ongoing ImmuneRACE study (first 160 participants) plus 1,254 subjects from 6 global collaborators. The repertoires were made available in a free public database intended to serve as a resource for research on the immune response to SARS-CoV-2. The prospective study material was composed of cDNA or gDNA derived from T cells, B-cell-depleted T cells, or PBMCs. Where available, HLA class I and class II types were obtained from metadata supplied by the sample provider rather than from assay-based typing.

TCRbeta CDR3 regions were amplified from genomic DNA by means of the immunoSEQ Assay, a bias-controlled multiplex PCR. Per the authors' processing: Within the assay, amplification of reference gene primers was used to estimate how many nucleated cells each sample contained. To quantify the absolute abundance of each unique TCRbeta CDR3 rearrangement, sequence reads were collapsed and filtered. For each sample, productive Simpson clonality was calculated by taking the square root of Simpson's diversity index across productive rearrangements. In TCRdb, the immuneACCESS table is reduced to in-frame sequences with V and J assigned. These tables do not hold every clone; where another copy was compared, an unresolved V gene accounts for under half, and the others remain unexplained. The V and J calls and clone size were taken over from that table, and D and trimming were inferred from the DNA. For this sample there are approximately 130,000 clones; more than 75% appear just once. The ten largest clonotypes hold 7.5% to 8% of the sample.

What the authors observed across the whole study: The quantity of clinical and demographic metadata differed by source and by participant and was supplied without curation.

This TCR was recovered from a man aged 45-65 years with acute or convalescent COVID-19. The material sequenced was peripheral blood. This sequence uses TRBV3-1 (or the pseudogene TRBV3-2) and TRBJ2-3; the D gene is perhaps TRBD1, from 6 matching bases. This receptor carries the CDR3 CASSQEPALGGTQYF. The DNA sequence is given as TGTGCCAGCAGCCAAGAGCCAGCGTTAGGGGGTACGCAGTATTTT.